A single TCR beta chain is shown here with its context. Its cognate antigen is unknown. This specimen belongs to a study of shared clonotypes between healthy human individuals. Across the whole study: The study drew on two women and three men aged 18 to 49 as donors. Study conclusions and caveats: Clonotypes not shared had lower generation probabilities than those common to all four donors.

The test was conducted at deep level. For every subset, genomic DNA was evenly distributed across several immunoSEQ plates. The protocol was immunoSEQ multiplex PCR, while the TCRdb copy is restricted to in-frame clones and leaves out a portion. The table has about 2.3 million clones, about 90% seen once; the top ten hold 0.37%. V dropped 5 bases and J dropped 6; count of bases not matched to a gene: 9. The CDR3 extends over 14 amino acids. CDR1 is MNHEY, CDR2 SMNVEV, per germline (reference sequence). This sequence was found in a young man in good health. Some clones in this sample may be carry-over from other donors' samples. V and J are TRBV27 and TRBJ2-7; 8 bases are shared with TRBD1. Sequenced material: naive CD4+ T cells from PBMCs. Subset reported: CD45RA+ positively selected. In nucleotides, the CDR3 is TGTGCCAGCAGTCCCTACCGAGACAGGGGCGAGCAGTACTTC. Translated, it gives CASSPYRDRGEQYF.